The T cell receptor beta chain described here comes from a study of T cells in Graves' hyperthyroidism and ophthalmopathy. Uncontrolled infection, other autoimmune disease, pregnancy and lactation each barred patients from inclusion. The study, taken as a whole, reports: Before onset, ophthalmopathy was predicted by the model a median around 6.5 months earlier.

V lost 6 bases and J lost 7, with 18 bases in between. The CDR3 is 14 amino acids. Germline-derived CDR1 and CDR2 are SGHTA and FQGNSA. Remarks on this clonotype: As yet, its antigen is unknown.

It was RNA transcripts that yielded the amplified TCR beta CDR3 regions. The HTBI primer set drove a first-round RT-PCR of the TCR CDR3. TCRdb redid the calling of the multiplex PCR reads with MiXCR, one entry per CDR3 protein. The sample yields 650,000 to 800,000 distinct CDR3 sequences, about 45% seen once. The clonotype originates from an adult man with Graves' disease, either hyperthyroidism or ophthalmopathy (not recorded which). This chain uses TRBV7-2 with TRBJ1-1; a possible D gene is TRBD1 (5 bases). The sample taken for sequencing was peripheral blood or thyroid tissue (not recorded which). The CDR3 nucleotides are TGTGCCAGCAGTGTACCGGGGGACGGCGTTGAAGCTTTCTTT. Its translation is CASSVPGDGVEAFF. Full variable domain (remainder filled in from reference TRBV7-2 and TRBJ1-1): GAGVSQSPSNKVTEKGKDVELRCDPISGHTALYWYRQSLGQGLEFLIYFQGNSAPDKSGLPSDRFSAERTGGSVSTLTIQRTQQEDSAVYLCASSVPGDGVEAFFGQGTRLTVV.